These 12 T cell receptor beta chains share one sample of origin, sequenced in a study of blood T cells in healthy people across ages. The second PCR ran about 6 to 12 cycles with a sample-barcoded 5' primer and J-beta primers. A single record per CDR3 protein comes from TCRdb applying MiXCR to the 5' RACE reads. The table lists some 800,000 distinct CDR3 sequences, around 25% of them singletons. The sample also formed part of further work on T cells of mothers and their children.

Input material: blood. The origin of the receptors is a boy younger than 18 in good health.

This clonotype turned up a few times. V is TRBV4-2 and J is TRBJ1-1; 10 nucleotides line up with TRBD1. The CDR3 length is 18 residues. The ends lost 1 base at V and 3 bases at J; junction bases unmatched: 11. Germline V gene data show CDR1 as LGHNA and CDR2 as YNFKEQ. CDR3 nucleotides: TGTGCCAGCAGCCAAGGACAGGGGGCTTCATTCATGGACACTGAAGCTTTCTTT. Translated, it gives CASSQGQGASFMDTEAFF.

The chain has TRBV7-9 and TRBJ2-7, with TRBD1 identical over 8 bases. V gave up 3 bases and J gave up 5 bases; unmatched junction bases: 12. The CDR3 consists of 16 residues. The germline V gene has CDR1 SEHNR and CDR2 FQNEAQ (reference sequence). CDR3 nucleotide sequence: TGTGCCAGCAGCTTGGGGACGTTGGCAGGGGGCGACGAGCAGTACTTC. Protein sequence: CASSLGTLAGGDEQYF.

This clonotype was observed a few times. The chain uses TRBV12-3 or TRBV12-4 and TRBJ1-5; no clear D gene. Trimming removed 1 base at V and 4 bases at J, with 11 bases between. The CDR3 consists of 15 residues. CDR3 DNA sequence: TGTGCCAGCAGTTTAGTTGCAGCGCAGAATCAGCCCCAGCATTTT. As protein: CASSLVAAQNQPQHF.

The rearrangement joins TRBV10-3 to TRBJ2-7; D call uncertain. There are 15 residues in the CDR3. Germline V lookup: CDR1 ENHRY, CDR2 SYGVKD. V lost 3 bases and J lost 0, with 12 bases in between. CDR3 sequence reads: CAISDPRPYSYEQYF. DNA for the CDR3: TGTGCCATCAGTGACCCCCGGCCTTACTCCTACGAGCAGTACTTC.

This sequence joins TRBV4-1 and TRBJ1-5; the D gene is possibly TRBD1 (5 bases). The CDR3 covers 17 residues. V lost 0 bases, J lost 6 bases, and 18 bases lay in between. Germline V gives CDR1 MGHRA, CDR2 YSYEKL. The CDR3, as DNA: TGCGCCAGCAGCCAAGATCTCACCCTTTGGGGGAGTCAGCCCCAGCATTTT. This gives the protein CASSQDLTLWGSQPQHF.

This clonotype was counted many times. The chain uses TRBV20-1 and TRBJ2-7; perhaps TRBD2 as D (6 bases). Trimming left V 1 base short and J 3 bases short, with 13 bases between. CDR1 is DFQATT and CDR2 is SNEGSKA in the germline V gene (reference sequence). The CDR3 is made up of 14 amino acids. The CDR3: CSARASGSIYEQYF. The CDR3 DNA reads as TGCAGTGCTAGAGCTTCCGGGAGTATCTACGAGCAGTACTTC.

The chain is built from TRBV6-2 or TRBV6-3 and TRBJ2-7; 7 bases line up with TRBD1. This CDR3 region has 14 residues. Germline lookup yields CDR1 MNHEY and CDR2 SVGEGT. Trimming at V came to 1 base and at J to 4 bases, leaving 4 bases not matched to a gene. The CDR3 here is CASSYFEQGYEQYF. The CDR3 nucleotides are TGTGCCAGCAGTTACTTCGAACAGGGGTACGAGCAGTACTTC.

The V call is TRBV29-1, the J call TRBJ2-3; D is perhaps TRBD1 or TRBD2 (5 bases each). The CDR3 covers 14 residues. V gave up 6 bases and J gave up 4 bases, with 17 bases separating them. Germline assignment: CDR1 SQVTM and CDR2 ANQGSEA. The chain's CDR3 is CSVAGAGAADTQYF. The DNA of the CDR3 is TGCAGCGTAGCTGGCGCCGGGGCCGCAGATACGCAGTATTTT.

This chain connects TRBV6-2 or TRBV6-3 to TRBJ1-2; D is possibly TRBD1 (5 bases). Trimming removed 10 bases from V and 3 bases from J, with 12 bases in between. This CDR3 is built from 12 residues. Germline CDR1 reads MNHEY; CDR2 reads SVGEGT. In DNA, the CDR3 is TGTGCCATTAGGGGAACGGACTATGGCTACACCTTC. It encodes CAIRGTDYGYTF.

Here the CDR3 reads CASSPTGTPRAWEQYF. The DNA for the CDR3 is TGTGCCAGCAGTCCAACCGGGACACCGCGTGCGTGGGAGCAGTACTTC. The chain combines TRBV7-9 with TRBJ2-7, with D perhaps matching TRBD1 (6 bases). The germline V gene has CDR1 SEHNR and CDR2 FQNEAQ (reference sequence). This CDR3 has 16 amino acids. The V gene lost 6 bases and the J gene lost 7 bases, with 25 bases spanning the gap.

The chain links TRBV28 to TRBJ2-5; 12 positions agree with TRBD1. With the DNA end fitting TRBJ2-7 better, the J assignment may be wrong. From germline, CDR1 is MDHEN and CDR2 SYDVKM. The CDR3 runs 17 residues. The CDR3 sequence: CASSWFIGTGGFYEQYF. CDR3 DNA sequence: TGTGCCAGCAGCTGGTTCATCGGGACAGGGGGCTTCTACGAGCAGTACTTC.

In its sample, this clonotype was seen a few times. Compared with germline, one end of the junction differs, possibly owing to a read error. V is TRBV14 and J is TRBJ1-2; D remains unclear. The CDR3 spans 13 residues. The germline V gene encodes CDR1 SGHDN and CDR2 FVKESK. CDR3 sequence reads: CASSQDLNYGHTF. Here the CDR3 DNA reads TGTGCCAGCAGCCAAGATTTAAACTATGGCCACACCTTC.